The T cell receptor (beta chain) described here comes from a study of T-cell reconstitution after alpha-beta-depleted transplantation in children. General study points: In some patients, recipient T cells and intrathymic progenitors surviving conditioning explained high day-60 diversity. About two months after transplant, alpha-beta T cells reportedly came from several hundred expanded graft clones. T cells produced anew were the main source of T-cell counts and diversity one year after transplant.

CDR3 length: 13 amino acids. Germline V lookup: CDR1 LGHNA, CDR2 YNFKEQ. The ends were cut back, 0 bases at V and 6 bases at J, with 7 bases in the middle. Preparation of the TCRbeta library involved a method that used unique molecular identifiers. A single record per CDR3 protein comes from TCRdb applying MiXCR to the PCR reads. This table holds around 960,000 distinct CDR3 sequences, roughly 31% found once. Regarding this clonotype: The antigen is not known.

The sample in question was PBMCs, mostly from graft donor cells, obtained 360 days after TCRalphabeta/CD19-depleted stem cell transplant. The TCR sequence derives from a boy younger than two who had a stem cell transplant for SCID, so the T cells may come from the graft donor. The V and J genes are TRBV4-2 and TRBJ2-3; D unclear. The DNA of the CDR3 is TGTGCCAGCAGCCAAGATAGGACCGATACGCAGTATTTT. Translated, it gives CASSQDRTDTQYF.